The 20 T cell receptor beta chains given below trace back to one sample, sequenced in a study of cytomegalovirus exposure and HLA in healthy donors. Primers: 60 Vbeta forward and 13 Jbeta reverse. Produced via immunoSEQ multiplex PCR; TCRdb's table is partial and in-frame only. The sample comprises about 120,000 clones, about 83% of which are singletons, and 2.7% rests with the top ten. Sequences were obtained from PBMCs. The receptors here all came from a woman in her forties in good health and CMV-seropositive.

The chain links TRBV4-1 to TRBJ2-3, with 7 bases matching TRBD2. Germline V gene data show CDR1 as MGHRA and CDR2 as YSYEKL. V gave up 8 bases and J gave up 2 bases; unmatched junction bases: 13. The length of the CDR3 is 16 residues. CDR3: CASDFGASGTTDTQYF. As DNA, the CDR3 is TGCGCCAGCGATTTCGGGGCTAGCGGAACCACAGATACGCAGTATTTT.

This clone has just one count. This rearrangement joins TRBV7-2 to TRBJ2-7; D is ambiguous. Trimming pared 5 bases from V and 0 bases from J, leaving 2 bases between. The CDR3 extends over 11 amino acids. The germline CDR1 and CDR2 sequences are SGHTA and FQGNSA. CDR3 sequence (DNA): TGTGCCAGCAGCCTCTCCTACGAGCAGTACTTC. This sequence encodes CASSLSYEQYF.

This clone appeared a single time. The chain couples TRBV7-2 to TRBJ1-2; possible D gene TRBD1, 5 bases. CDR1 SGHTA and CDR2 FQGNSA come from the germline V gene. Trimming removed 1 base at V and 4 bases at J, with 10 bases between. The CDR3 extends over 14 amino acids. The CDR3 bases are TGTGCCAGCAGCTTAGGCAGGGTGAGCTATGGCTACACCTTC. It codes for CASSLGRVSYGYTF.

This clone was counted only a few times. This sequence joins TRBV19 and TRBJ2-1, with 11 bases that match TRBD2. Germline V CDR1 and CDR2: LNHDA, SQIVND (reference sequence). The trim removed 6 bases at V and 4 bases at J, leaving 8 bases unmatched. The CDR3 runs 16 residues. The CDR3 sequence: CASSHSGTSGYNEQFF. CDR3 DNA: TGTGCCAGTAGCCACTCCGGGACTAGCGGATACAATGAGCAGTTCTTC.

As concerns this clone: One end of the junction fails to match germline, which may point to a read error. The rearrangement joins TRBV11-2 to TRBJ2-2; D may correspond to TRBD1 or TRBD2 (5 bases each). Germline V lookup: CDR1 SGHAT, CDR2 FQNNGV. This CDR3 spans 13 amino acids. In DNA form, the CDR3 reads TGTGCCAGCAGCGTAGAGGGGCTAGGGGAGCTGTTTTTT. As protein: CASSVEGLGELFF. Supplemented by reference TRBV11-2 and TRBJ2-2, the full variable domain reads EAGVAQSPRYKIIEKRQSVAFWCNPISGHATLYWYQQILGQGPKLLIQFQNNGVVDDSQLPKDRFSAERLKGVDSTLKIQPAKLEDSAVYLCASSVEGLGELFFGEGSRLTVL.

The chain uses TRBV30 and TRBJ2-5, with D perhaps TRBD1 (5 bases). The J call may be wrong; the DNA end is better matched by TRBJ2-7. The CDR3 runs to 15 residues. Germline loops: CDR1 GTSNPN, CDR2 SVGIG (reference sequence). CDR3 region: CAWSVRAQDPYEQYF. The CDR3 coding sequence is TGTGCCTGGAGTGTACGCGCACAGGACCCCTACGAGCAGTACTTC.

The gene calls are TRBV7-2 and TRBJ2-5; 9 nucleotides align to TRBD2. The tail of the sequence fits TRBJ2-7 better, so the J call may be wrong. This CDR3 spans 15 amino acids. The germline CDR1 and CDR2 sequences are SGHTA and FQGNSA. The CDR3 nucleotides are TGTGCCAGCAGCCCTAGGCTAGCGGGATCCTACGAGCAGTACTTC. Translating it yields CASSPRLAGSYEQYF.

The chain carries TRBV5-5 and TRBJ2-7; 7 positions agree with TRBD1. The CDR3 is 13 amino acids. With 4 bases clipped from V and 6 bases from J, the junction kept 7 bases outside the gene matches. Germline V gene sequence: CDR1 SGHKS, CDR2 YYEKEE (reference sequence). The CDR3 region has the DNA TGTGCCAGCAGCGGGATGACAGGGCTCGAGCAGTACTTC. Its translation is CASSGMTGLEQYF.

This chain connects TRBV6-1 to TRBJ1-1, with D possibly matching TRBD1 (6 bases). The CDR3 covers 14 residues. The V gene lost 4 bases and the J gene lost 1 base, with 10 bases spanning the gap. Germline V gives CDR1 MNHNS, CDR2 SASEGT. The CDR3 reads CASSVQGRNTEAFF. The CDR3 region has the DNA TGTGCCAGCAGTGTTCAGGGGAGGAACACTGAAGCTTTCTTT.

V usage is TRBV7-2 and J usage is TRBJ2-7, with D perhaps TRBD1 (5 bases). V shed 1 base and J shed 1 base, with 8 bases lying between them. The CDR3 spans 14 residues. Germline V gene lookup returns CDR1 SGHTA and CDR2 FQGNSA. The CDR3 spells CASSLVQASYEQYF. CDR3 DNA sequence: TGTGCCAGCAGCTTAGTACAGGCTTCCTACGAGCAGTACTTC.

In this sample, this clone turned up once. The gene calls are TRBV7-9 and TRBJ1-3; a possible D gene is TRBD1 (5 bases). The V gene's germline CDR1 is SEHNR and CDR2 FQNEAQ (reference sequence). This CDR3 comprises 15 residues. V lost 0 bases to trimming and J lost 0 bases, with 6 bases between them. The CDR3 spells CASSLARDSGNTIYF. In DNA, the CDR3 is TGTGCCAGCAGCTTAGCCAGGGACTCTGGAAACACCATATATTTT.

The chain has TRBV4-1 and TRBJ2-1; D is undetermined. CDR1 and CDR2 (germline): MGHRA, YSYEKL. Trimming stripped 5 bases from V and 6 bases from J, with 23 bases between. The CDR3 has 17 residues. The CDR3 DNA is TGCGCCAGCAGCAGAGTCCTGCGCGGTAATCTGGGCAATGAGCAGTTCTTC. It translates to CASSRVLRGNLGNEQFF.

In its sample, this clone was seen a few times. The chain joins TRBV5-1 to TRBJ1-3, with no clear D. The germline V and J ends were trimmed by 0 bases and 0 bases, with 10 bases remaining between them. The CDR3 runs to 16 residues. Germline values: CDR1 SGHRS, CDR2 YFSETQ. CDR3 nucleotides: TGCGCCAGCAGCTTGGAGGCGGTCGGCTCTGGAAACACCATATATTTT. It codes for CASSLEAVGSGNTIYF.

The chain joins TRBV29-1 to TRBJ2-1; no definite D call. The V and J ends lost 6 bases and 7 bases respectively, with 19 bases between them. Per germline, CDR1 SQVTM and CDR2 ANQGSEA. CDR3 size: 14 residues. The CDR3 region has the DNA TGCAGCGTCGTCGCAGGCCCCGCTAAGAATGAGCAGTTCTTC. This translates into CSVVAGPAKNEQFF.

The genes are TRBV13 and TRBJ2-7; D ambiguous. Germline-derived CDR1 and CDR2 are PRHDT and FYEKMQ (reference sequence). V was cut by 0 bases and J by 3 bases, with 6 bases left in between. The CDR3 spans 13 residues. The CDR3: CASSLGGVYEQYF. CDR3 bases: TGTGCCAGCAGCTTAGGCGGTGTCTACGAGCAGTACTTC.

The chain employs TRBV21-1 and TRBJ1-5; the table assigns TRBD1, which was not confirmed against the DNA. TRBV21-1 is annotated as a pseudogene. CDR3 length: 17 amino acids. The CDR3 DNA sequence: TGTGCCAGCAGCAAAGTGGACAGGGGGAGTTTCAATCAGCCCCAGCATTTT. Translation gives CASSKVDRGSFNQPQHF.

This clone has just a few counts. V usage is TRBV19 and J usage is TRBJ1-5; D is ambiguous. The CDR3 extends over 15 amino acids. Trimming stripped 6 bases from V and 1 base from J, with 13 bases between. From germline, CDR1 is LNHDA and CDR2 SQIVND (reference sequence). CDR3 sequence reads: CASRVSRESNQPQHF. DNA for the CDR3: TGTGCCAGTAGAGTGAGCCGCGAAAGCAATCAGCCCCAGCATTTT.

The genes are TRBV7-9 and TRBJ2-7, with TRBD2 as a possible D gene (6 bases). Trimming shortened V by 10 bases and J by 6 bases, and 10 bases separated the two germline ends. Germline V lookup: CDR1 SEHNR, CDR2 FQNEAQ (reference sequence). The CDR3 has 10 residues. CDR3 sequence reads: CATGGPEQYF. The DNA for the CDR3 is TGTGCCACCGGGGGACCCGAGCAGTACTTC.

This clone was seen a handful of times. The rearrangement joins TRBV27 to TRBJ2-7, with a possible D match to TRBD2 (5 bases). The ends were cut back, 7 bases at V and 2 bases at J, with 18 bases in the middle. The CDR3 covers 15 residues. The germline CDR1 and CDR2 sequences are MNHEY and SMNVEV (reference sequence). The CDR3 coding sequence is TGTGCCAGCATTAATGGACTGGGGAGACCCTACGAGCAGTACTTC. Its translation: CASINGLGRPYEQYF.

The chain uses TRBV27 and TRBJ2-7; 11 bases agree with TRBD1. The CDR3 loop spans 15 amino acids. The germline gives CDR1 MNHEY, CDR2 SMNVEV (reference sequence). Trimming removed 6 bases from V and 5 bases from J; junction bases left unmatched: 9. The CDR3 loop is CASSPWTGGFNEQYF. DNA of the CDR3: TGTGCCAGCAGCCCATGGACAGGGGGCTTCAACGAGCAGTACTTC.